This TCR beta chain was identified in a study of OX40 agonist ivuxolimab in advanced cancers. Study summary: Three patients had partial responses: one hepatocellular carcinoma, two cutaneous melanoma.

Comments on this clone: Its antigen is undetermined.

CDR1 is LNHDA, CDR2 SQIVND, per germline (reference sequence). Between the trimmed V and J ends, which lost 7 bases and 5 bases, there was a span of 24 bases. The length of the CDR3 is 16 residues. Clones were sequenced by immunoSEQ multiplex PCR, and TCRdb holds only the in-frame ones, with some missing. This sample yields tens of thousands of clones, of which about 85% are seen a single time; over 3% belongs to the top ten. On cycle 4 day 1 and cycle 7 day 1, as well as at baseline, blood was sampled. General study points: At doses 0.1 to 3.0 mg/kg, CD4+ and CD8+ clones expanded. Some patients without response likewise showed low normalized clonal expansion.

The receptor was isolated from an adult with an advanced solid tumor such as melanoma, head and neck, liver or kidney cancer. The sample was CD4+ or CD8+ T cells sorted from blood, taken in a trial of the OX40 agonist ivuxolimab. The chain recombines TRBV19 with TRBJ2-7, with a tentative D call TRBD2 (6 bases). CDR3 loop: CASTTSLDAGRHEQYF. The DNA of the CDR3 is TGTGCCAGTACAACCAGCCTTGATGCGGGGCGACACGAGCAGTACTTC. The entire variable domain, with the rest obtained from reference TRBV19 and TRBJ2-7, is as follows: DGGITQSPKYLFRKEGQNVTLSCEQNLNHDAMYWYRQDPGQGLRLIYYSQIVNDFQKGDIAEGYSVSREKKESFPLTVTSAQKNPTAFYLCASTTSLDAGRHEQYFGPGTRLTVT.